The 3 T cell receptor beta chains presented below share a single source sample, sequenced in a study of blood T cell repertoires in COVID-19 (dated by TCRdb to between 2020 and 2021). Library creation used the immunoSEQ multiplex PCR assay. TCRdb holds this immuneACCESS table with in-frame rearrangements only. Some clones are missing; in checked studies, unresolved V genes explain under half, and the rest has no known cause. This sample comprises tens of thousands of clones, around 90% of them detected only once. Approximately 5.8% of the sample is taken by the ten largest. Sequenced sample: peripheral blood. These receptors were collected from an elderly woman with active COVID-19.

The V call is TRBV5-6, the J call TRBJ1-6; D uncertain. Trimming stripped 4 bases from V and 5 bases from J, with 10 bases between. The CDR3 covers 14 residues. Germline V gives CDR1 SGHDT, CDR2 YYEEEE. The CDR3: CASSPFPDNSPLHF. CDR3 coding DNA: TGTGCCAGCAGCCCATTCCCAGATAATTCACCCCTCCACTTT.

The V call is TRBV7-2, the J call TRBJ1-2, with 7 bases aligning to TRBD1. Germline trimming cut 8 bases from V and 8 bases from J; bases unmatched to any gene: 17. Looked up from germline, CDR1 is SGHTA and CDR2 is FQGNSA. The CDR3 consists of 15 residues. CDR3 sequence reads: CASPHRDSILGGYTF. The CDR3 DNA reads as TGTGCCAGCCCCCACCGGGACAGCATTTTAGGGGGCTACACCTTC.

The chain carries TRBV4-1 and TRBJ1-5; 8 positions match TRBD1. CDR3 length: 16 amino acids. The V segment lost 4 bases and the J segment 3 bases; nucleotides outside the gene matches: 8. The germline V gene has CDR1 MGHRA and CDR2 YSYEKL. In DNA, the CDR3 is TGCGCCAGCAGCCTTTCCGGACAGGGCCTCAATCAGCCCCAGCATTTT. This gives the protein CASSLSGQGLNQPQHF.